Presented here are 25 T cell receptor beta chains from one specimen sequenced in a study of patients and donors after allogeneic stem cell transplantation. A single record per CDR3 protein comes from TCRdb applying MiXCR to the RT-PCR reads. The data contain roughly 960,000 distinct CDR3 sequences, approximately 19% of them singletons. The sequencing sample was made of blood, either unsorted or a sorted T cell fraction (not recorded which). These receptors originate from a human donor who was either an allogeneic HSCT recipient or a stem cell or donor lymphocyte infusion donor (not recorded which). It is not recorded whose cells these are; they may come from a transplant donor.

This clonotype appeared a few times. V gene TRBV5-6 combines with J gene TRBJ1-3; possible D gene TRBD1, 6 bases. From germline, CDR1 is SGHDT and CDR2 YYEEEE. CDR3 length equals 16 residues. V lost 4 bases to trimming and J lost 2 bases, with 16 bases between them. The CDR3 spells CASSATQGRAGNTIYF. CDR3 coding DNA: TGTGCCAGCAGCGCAACACAGGGCCGGGCTGGAAACACCATATATTTT.

This clonotype was counted a few times. The chain has TRBV3-1 and TRBJ2-3; 8 nucleotides line up with TRBD2. The CDR3 has 16 amino acids. Per germline, CDR1 LGHDT and CDR2 YNNKEL (reference sequence). V lost 1 base, J lost 2 bases, and 5 bases stayed unmatched. CDR3 DNA: TGTGCCAGCAGCCAAGGGTGGCGGGAGGACACAGATACGCAGTATTTT. This sequence encodes CASSQGWREDTDTQYF.

This chain joins TRBV6-5 and TRBJ1-2, with TRBD1 identical over 8 bases. With V trimmed by 0 bases and J by 8 bases, 11 bases remained unmatched. This CDR3 comprises 16 residues. In germline, CDR1 is MNHEY, CDR2 SVGAGI. CDR3 sequence (DNA): TGTGCCAGCAGTTACTCGTGGGACAGGACGGTCTTCGGCTACACCTTC. Its protein product is CASSYSWDRTVFGYTF.

This clonotype has only a few counts. The chain carries TRBV5-1 and TRBJ2-7; tentatively, D is TRBD1 (6 bases). The CDR3 loop spans 15 amino acids. V was shortened by 4 bases and J by 4 bases, with 18 bases between the two germline ends. Germline CDR1 reads SGHRS; CDR2 reads YFSETQ. The CDR3 bases are TGCGCCAGCAGCGAAACAGGGAGTGTTGAGTACGAGCAGTACTTC. Its protein product is CASSETGSVEYEQYF.

The J gene is TRBJ2-7, the V gene TRBV7-3; D is ambiguous. Per the germline V gene, CDR1 is SGHTA and CDR2 is FQGTGA. The V gene lost 5 bases and the J gene lost 4 bases, with 9 bases spanning the gap. The CDR3 runs to 12 residues. The DNA of the CDR3 is TGTGCCAGCAGCATCGGGCCTTACGAGCAGTACTTC. The encoded protein is CASSIGPYEQYF.

This clonotype appeared a few times. The chain has TRBV7-2 and TRBJ1-1; a weak D match, TRBD1 (5 bases). Trimming cost V 1 base and J 11 bases, with 8 bases left between them. Germline values: CDR1 SGHTA, CDR2 FQGNSA. The CDR3 covers 11 residues. The CDR3 DNA sequence: TGTGCCAGCAGCTTAGGGGACGATGCTTTCTTT. Translating gives CASSLGDDAFF. Full variable domain (missing parts from reference TRBV7-2 and TRBJ1-1): GAGVSQSPSNKVTEKGKDVELRCDPISGHTALYWYRQSLGQGLEFLIYFQGNSAPDKSGLPSDRFSAERTGGSVSTLTIQRTQQEDSAVYLCASSLGDDAFFGQGTRLTVV.

Concerning this clonotype: Compared with germline, one end of the junction differs, possibly owing to a read error. This chain connects TRBV7-7 to TRBJ2-3; tentative D call: TRBD2 (5 bases). In germline, CDR1 is SSHAT, CDR2 FNYEAQ (reference sequence). The CDR3 is 13 amino acids. The CDR3 coding sequence is TGTGCTAGCAGCTTAGGGAGACGAGATACGCAGTATTTT. Translating it yields CASSLGRRDTQYF.

The sample holds one count of this clonotype. The rearrangement links TRBV3-1 to TRBJ2-7; D is uncertain. V was trimmed by 1 base and J by 5 bases, leaving 9 bases between them. CDR1 and CDR2 (germline): LGHDT, YNNKEL (reference sequence). The length of the CDR3 is 13 residues. CDR3 loop: CASSQARRDEQYF. CDR3 sequence (DNA): TGTGCCAGCAGCCAAGCACGAAGGGACGAGCAGTACTTC.

The table lists this clonotype with many counts. The rearrangement joins TRBV5-1 to TRBJ2-5; D gene unclear. The CDR3 loop spans 14 amino acids. Between the trimmed V and J ends, which lost 1 base and 3 bases, there was a span of 10 bases. Germline loops: CDR1 SGHRS, CDR2 YFSETQ. CDR3 nucleotides: TGCGCCAGCAGCTTGCAGACGACCAAAGAGACCCAGTACTTC. Translated, it gives CASSLQTTKETQYF.

This clonotype was seen a handful of times. V gene TRBV2 combines with J gene TRBJ1-5; D unresolved. The V gene lost 3 bases and the J gene lost 5 bases, with 8 bases spanning the gap. Looked up from germline, CDR1 is SNHLY and CDR2 is FYNNEI. The CDR3 loop spans 13 amino acids. CDR3 sequence reads: CASSDSRDQPQHF. The DNA for the CDR3 is TGTGCCAGCAGTGATTCCCGAGATCAGCCCCAGCATTTT.

The rearrangement joins TRBV14 to TRBJ2-5; D might be TRBD1 (6 bases). Trimming stripped 0 bases from V and 4 bases from J, with 12 bases between. Germline V gives CDR1 SGHDN, CDR2 FVKESK. The CDR3 loop spans 15 amino acids. This CDR3 reads CASSQDQGPRETQYF. DNA of the CDR3: TGTGCCAGCAGCCAAGACCAGGGGCCAAGAGAGACCCAGTACTTC.

This clonotype has a count of ten or more. V gene TRBV12-3 or TRBV12-4 combines with J gene TRBJ2-7; TRBD2 might be the D (6 bases). This CDR3 comprises 14 residues. V was shortened by 3 bases and J by 2 bases, with 11 bases between the two germline ends. CDR3 amino acids: CASSFLGSPYEQYF. As DNA, the CDR3 is TGTGCCAGCAGTTTTCTCGGGAGTCCCTACGAGCAGTACTTC.

This clonotype came up a few times. The chain carries TRBV10-2 and TRBJ2-5; D unresolved. The CDR3 contains 16 residues. From germline, CDR1 is WSHSY and CDR2 SAAADI. V was cut by 3 bases and J by 7 bases, with 21 bases left in between. The CDR3 loop is CASSDPASRASRTQYF. In DNA form, the CDR3 reads TGCGCCAGCAGTGACCCGGCGTCACGGGCCTCGCGGACCCAGTACTTC.

The J gene is TRBJ1-6, the V gene TRBV6-1; D is ambiguous. From germline, CDR1 is MNHNS and CDR2 SASEGT. The CDR3 spans 14 residues. V was shortened by 6 bases and J by 5 bases, with 11 bases between the two germline ends. CDR3 amino acids: CASRKTNNNSPLHF. CDR3 DNA sequence: TGTGCCAGCAGGAAAACAAACAATAATTCACCCCTCCACTTT.

The chain combines TRBV11-2 with TRBJ2-6, with D possibly TRBD2 on 7 matching bases. Germline assignment: CDR1 SGHAT and CDR2 FQNNGV. Trimming shortened V by 2 bases and J by 0 bases, and 14 bases separated the two germline ends. CDR3 length equals 18 residues. The CDR3 spells CASSLSGGWSSGANVLTF. DNA of the CDR3: TGTGCCAGCAGCTTATCGGGGGGCTGGAGCTCTGGGGCCAACGTCCTGACTTTC.

This clonotype has only a few counts. The rearrangement uses TRBV12-3 or TRBV12-4 and TRBJ1-6; the match to TRBD1 covers 9 bases. The CDR3 runs 17 residues. The J segment lost 10 bases and the V segment lost 5 bases, leaving 15 bases of the junction unmatched. CDR3 bases: TGTGCCAGCAGTCCACAGACAGGGGGTGTTTCCTCCTCACCCCTCCACTTT. Its protein product is CASSPQTGGVSSSPLHF.

This clonotype was detected a few times. V is TRBV2 and J is TRBJ2-1; tentatively, D is TRBD1 or TRBD2 (5 bases each). Germline V lookup: CDR1 SNHLY, CDR2 FYNNEI. The V end was cut by 0 bases, the J end by 12 bases, with 15 bases between. This CDR3 spans 14 amino acids. The CDR3 bases are TGTGCCAGCAGTGAAGCGCTATCGGGGCTACGGCAGTTCTTC. This gives the protein CASSEALSGLRQFF.

This clonotype was observed a handful of times. The chain is built from TRBV20-1 and TRBJ2-7; D not certain. CDR3 length: 8 amino acids. Trimming shortened V by 7 bases and J by 13 bases, and 11 bases separated the two germline ends. Germline V gene data show CDR1 as DFQATT and CDR2 as SNEGSKA (reference sequence). The CDR3 region has the DNA TGCAGTGTGGGTCCGATTTACTTC. It encodes CSVGPIYF.

The rearrangement uses TRBV12-5 and TRBJ2-7, with a tentative D call TRBD2 (6 bases). CDR1 LGHNT and CDR2 FRNRAP come from the germline V gene. The CDR3 runs 12 residues. Trimming shortened V by 7 bases and J by 6 bases, and 13 bases separated the two germline ends. In nucleotides, the CDR3 is TGTGCTAGTGTGGGGGGTGGGCGCGAGCAGTACTTC. Protein sequence: CASVGGGREQYF.

The V and J genes are TRBV20-1 and TRBJ2-1; a possible D gene is TRBD2 (5 bases). The CDR3 spans 14 residues. Germline V lookup: CDR1 DFQATT, CDR2 SNEGSKA (reference sequence). The V gene lost 5 bases and the J gene lost 0 bases, with 11 bases spanning the gap. The CDR3 here is CSAQRFSSYNEQFF. CDR3 DNA sequence: TGCAGTGCTCAGCGGTTTAGCTCCTACAATGAGCAGTTCTTC.

In its sample, this clonotype was seen many times. The rearrangement links TRBV5-1 to TRBJ2-7; D remains ambiguous. CDR1 and CDR2 (germline): SGHRS, YFSETQ. This CDR3 spans 13 amino acids. The V gene lost 0 bases and the J gene lost 6 bases, with 10 bases spanning the gap. CDR3 protein: CASSLASGSEQYF. The CDR3 bases are TGCGCCAGCAGCTTGGCGTCTGGGTCCGAGCAGTACTTC.

Only a few counts were recorded for this clonotype. The chain recombines TRBV15 with TRBJ2-1; perhaps TRBD1 as D (6 bases). Germline CDR1 is LNHNV and CDR2 is YYDKDF (reference sequence). Trimming took 7 bases from V and 5 from J, leaving 18 bases between them. This CDR3 has 15 amino acids. The CDR3 sequence: CATTSGVLKNNEQFF. The CDR3 DNA reads as TGTGCCACCACCTCAGGGGTTTTAAAGAACAATGAGCAGTTCTTC. The variable domain in full, with the rest retrieved from reference TRBV15 and TRBJ2-1, is DAMVIQNPRYQVTQFGKPVTLSCSQTLNHNVMYWYQQKSSQAPKLLFHYYDKDFNNEADTPDNFQSRRPNTSFCFLDIRSPGLGDTAMYLCATTSGVLKNNEQFFGPGTRLTVL.

This clonotype was recorded at least ten times. The V and J genes are TRBV7-9 and TRBJ2-1; D may be TRBD1 or TRBD2 (5 bases each). Germline lookup yields CDR1 SEHNR and CDR2 FQNEAQ (reference sequence). This CDR3 has 14 residues. V was cut by 4 bases and J by 9 bases, with 16 bases left in between. CDR3 nucleotides: TGTGCCAGCAGCTCGGGACCCATGGGGCCTGAGCAGTTCTTC. It encodes CASSSGPMGPEQFF.

This clonotype was found a few times. This chain connects TRBV7-3 to TRBJ2-1; 12 nucleotides line up with TRBD2. J was trimmed by 4 bases and V by 6 bases; bases with no gene match: 4. Looked up from germline, CDR1 is SGHTA and CDR2 is FQGTGA. The CDR3 has 15 residues. The CDR3 DNA reads as TGTGCCAGCAGTCCTAGCGGGGGGGGTTACAATGAGCAGTTCTTC. This translates into CASSPSGGGYNEQFF.

This clonotype was detected many times. The chain joins TRBV9 to TRBJ2-7; 8 bases align to TRBD2. V lost 2 bases, J lost 4 bases, and 8 bases stayed unmatched. The germline gives CDR1 SGDLS, CDR2 YYNGEE. The CDR3 is 15 amino acids. CDR3 sequence (DNA): TGTGCCAGCAGCGTCGGCGTAGCGGGAATATACGAGCAGTACTTC. Protein: CASSVGVAGIYEQYF.